These 6 T cell receptor beta chains came from one sample sequenced in a study of blood T cell repertoires in COVID-19. The protocol was immunoSEQ multiplex PCR, while the TCRdb copy is restricted to in-frame clones and leaves out a portion. The top ten hold 1.6% of the sample, which has a few hundred thousand clones, around 89% seen once. Sequencing was done on a sample of peripheral blood. The receptors here all came from a woman aged 30 to 39 with COVID-19, enrolled during active disease.

V gene TRBV3-1 (or the pseudogene TRBV3-2) combines with J gene TRBJ1-6; D ambiguous. Germline CDR1 LGHDT, CDR2 YNNKEL (reference sequence). The V gene lost 2 bases and the J gene lost 9 bases, with 5 bases spanning the gap. CDR3 length: 12 amino acids. The CDR3 loop is CASSQPGSPLHF. The DNA of the CDR3 is TGTGCCAGCAGCCAACCGGGTTCACCCCTCCACTTT.

This chain joins TRBV6-2 or TRBV6-3 and TRBJ1-4, with D maybe TRBD1 (5 bases). V was clipped by 7 bases and J by 7 bases, with 16 bases between them. The germline gives CDR1 MNHEY, CDR2 SVGEGT. The CDR3 has 14 amino acids. The CDR3 protein is CASTPLEGAEKLFF. The CDR3 nucleotides read TGTGCCAGCACCCCTTTAGAAGGGGCTGAAAAACTGTTTTTT.

This chain uses TRBV18 with TRBJ2-2; 11 nucleotides align to TRBD2. This CDR3 is 16 amino acids long. Germline values: CDR1 KGHSH, CDR2 LQKENI. Losses at the gene ends were 3 bases for V and 6 bases for J; bases not matched to a gene: 6. The CDR3, as DNA: TGTGCCAGCTCACCGCAGACTAGCGGGGCTCCCGGGGAGCTGTTTTTT. Its protein is CASSPQTSGAPGELFF.

The chain couples TRBV6-6 to TRBJ1-2, with 9 bases matching TRBD1. The V segment lost 0 bases and the J segment 4 bases; nucleotides outside the gene matches: 3. Germline V lookup: CDR1 MNHNY, CDR2 SVGAGI (reference sequence). The CDR3 length is 15 residues. The CDR3 region is CASSYSGQGFYGYTF. CDR3 bases: TGTGCCAGCAGTTACTCGGGACAGGGCTTCTATGGCTACACCTTC.

The V and J genes are TRBV6-5 and TRBJ1-6, with D possibly TRBD1 on 5 matching bases. V was cut by 6 bases and J by 5 bases, with 14 bases left in between. The CDR3 runs to 15 residues. The germline CDR1 and CDR2 sequences are MNHEY and SVGAGI. This CDR3 is CASRASGGDNSPLHF. The CDR3, as DNA: TGTGCCAGCAGGGCATCGGGGGGGGATAATTCACCCCTCCACTTT.

The CDR3 reads CASDKWDRGHEQYV. DNA of the CDR3: TGTGCCAGCGATAAATGGGACAGGGGCCACGAGCAGTACGTC. The V and J genes are TRBV21-1 and TRBJ2-7; no DNA check was done on the table's D call, TRBD1. TRBV21-1 is assigned pseudogene status. This CDR3 region has 14 residues.